This T cell receptor beta chain was observed in a study of radiotherapy plus CTLA-4 blockade in lung cancer. Regarding the study as a whole: Early blood T cell clone dynamics, with interferon-beta, were reported to best predict response.

Libraries were prepared by immunoSEQ multiplex PCR; TCRdb keeps only in-frame clonotypes and omits some of them. Of 11,000 to 15,000 clones detected, roughly 86% appear once; the ten largest clones hold approximately 15%. About this clone itself: Its antigen is not identified.

J was trimmed by 5 bases and V by 2 bases; bases with no gene match: 6. Per germline, CDR1 MGHDK and CDR2 SYGVNS. The CDR3 loop spans 15 amino acids. This specimen was peripheral blood, taken from a patient treated with radiotherapy plus ipilimumab. The chain carries TRBV25-1 and TRBJ2-7; 10 bases are a match to TRBD1. The sequence came from a human donor with non-small cell lung cancer that progressed on radiotherapy plus ipilimumab. Some clones in this sample may be carry-over from other donors' samples. As DNA, the CDR3 is TGTGCCAGCAGTGAAGTCGGGACAGGGGAGGACGAGCAGTACTTC. Its protein is CASSEVGTGEDEQYF.